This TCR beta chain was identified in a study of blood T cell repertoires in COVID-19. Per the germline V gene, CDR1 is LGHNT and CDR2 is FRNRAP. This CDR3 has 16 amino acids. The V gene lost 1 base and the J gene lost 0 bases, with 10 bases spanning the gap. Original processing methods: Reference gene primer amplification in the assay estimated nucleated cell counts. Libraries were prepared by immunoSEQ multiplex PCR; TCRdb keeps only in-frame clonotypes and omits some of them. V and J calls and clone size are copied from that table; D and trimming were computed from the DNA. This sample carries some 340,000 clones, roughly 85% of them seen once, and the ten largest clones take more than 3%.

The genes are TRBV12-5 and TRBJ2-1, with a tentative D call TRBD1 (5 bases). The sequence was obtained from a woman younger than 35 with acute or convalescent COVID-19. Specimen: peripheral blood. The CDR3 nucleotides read TGTGCTAGTGGTTTGGGGACACTGAGCTCCTACAATGAGCAGTTCTTC. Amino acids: CASGLGTLSSYNEQFF.